This T cell receptor (beta chain) was found in a study of shared clonotypes between healthy human individuals. Whole-study context: Three plates each covered CD4 naive and memory; CD8 naive two, CD8 memory one. Findings and caveats of the study: Blood was the sole source, and tissue repertoires probably differ.

The CDR3 has 14 amino acids. Germline V gives CDR1 PRHDT, CDR2 FYEKMQ (reference sequence). Trimming stripped 6 bases from V and 4 bases from J, with 13 bases between. Every immunoSEQ plate was one replicate of a subset's evenly spread DNA. In the source study's methods: ImmunoSEQ output lacked quality scores and full-length reads, limiting matched filtering. The data were produced by immunoSEQ multiplex PCR, yet TCRdb's version contains in-frame clones alone and is incomplete. V, J and clone size derive from that table, while D and trimming were established from the DNA sequence. This table holds some 2,000,000 clones, approximately 94% found once. On this clone itself: Its antigen is unidentified.

The naive CD8 population came from CD45RO-negative cells selected for CCR7, without terminally differentiated effector memory CD45RA+ cells. Sequenced material: naive CD8+ T cells sorted from blood. This rearrangement joins TRBV13 to TRBJ1-3, with a tentative D call TRBD1 (6 bases). The sequence was obtained from a man younger than 30 in good health. CDR3 amino acids: CASSAQGYGNTIYF. As DNA, the CDR3 is TGTGCCAGCAGTGCACAGGGCTACGGAAACACCATATATTTT.